These 18 T cell receptor beta chains originate from one sample sequenced in a study of regulatory T cells in long-lasting Graves disease. Through Arm-PCR of CDR3 regions and iRepertoire HTBI primers, TCR beta libraries were built. MiXCR, run by TCRdb on the multiplex PCR reads, gives a single entry per CDR3 protein. The sample consists of roughly 430,000 distinct CDR3 sequences, roughly 17% of them appearing once. Time point in this sample: newly diagnosed GD, antithyroid drugs for less than 3 months. Extracted RNA from PBMCs served as the source of the TCR library. The sample was also linked to a second study, of T cells in Graves' hyperthyroidism and ophthalmopathy.

This material consisted of peripheral blood mononuclear cells (PBMCs), taken at new diagnosis, from a patient treated with antithyroid drugs. Receptors were obtained from a woman aged 25 to 45 with Graves disease.

The rearrangement joins TRBV27 to TRBJ2-1; D uncertain. The CDR3 has 11 residues. Deletions cut 6 bases from V and 6 bases from J, with 6 bases between. The germline CDR1 and CDR2 sequences are MNHEY and SMNVEV (reference sequence). The CDR3, as DNA: TGTGCCAGCAGCTCGTTCAATGAGCAGTTCTTC. As protein: CASSSFNEQFF.

There are many counts of this clonotype. V and J are TRBV28 and TRBJ1-2; D remains ambiguous. V was shortened by 10 bases and J by 5 bases, with 20 bases between the two germline ends. CDR1 is MDHEN, CDR2 SYDVKM, per germline. The CDR3 is 14 residues long. CDR3 residues: CAIFPTEAGYGYTF. The DNA for the CDR3 is TGTGCCATTTTCCCTACGGAGGCCGGGTATGGCTACACCTTC.

Comment on this clonotype: Just one base apart from a much larger clone, this may be a read error. The rearrangement uses TRBV7-9 and TRBJ2-3; no firm D call. Germline CDR1 is SEHNR and CDR2 is FQNEAQ (reference sequence). The CDR3 is 13 amino acids. This chain's CDR3 is CTSSLDAEDTQYF. The CDR3 bases are TGTACCAGCAGCTTAGACGCTGAGGATACGCAGTATTTT. The whole variable domain, filled in from reference TRBV7-9 and TRBJ2-3, reads DTGVSQNPRHKITKRGQNVTFRCDPISEHNRLYWYRQTLGQGPEFLTYFQNEAQLEKSRLLSDRFSAERPKGSFSTLEIQRTEQGDSAMYLCTSSLDAEDTQYFGPGTRLTVL.

This clonotype came up a few times. This chain uses TRBV19 with TRBJ2-1; TRBD2 matches at 7 bases. CDR1 and CDR2 (germline): LNHDA, SQIVND (reference sequence). Losses at the gene ends were 5 bases for V and 5 bases for J; bases not matched to a gene: 6. The CDR3 sequence is 14 residues long. Here the CDR3 reads CASSLGEGHNEQFF. DNA for the CDR3: TGTGCCAGTAGTCTCGGGGAGGGCCACAATGAGCAGTTCTTC.

V is TRBV7-9 and J is TRBJ1-3; D gene uncertain. V lost 3 bases and J lost 0, with 9 bases in between. The CDR3 covers 15 residues. Germline CDR1 is SEHNR and CDR2 is FQNEAQ (reference sequence). CDR3 sequence: CASSLSANSGNTIYF. The CDR3 bases are TGTGCCAGCAGCTTGTCAGCCAACTCTGGAAACACCATATATTTT.

This clonotype was recorded once. A far larger clone is one base from this, pointing to a likely read error. The gene calls are TRBV27 and TRBJ2-7; D is possibly TRBD1 or TRBD2 (6 bases each). Germline CDR1 MNHEY, CDR2 SMNVEV (reference sequence). The ends were cut back, 6 bases at V and 4 bases at J, with 13 bases in the middle. The CDR3 covers 13 residues. The CDR3 sequence: CASRNGGRYEQYF. DNA of the CDR3: TGTGCCAGCAGGAACGGGGGCAGATACGAGCAGTACTTC.

V and J are TRBV29-1 and TRBJ2-7, with D hard to call. The ends were cut back, 4 bases at V and 3 bases at J, with 10 bases in the middle. Germline assignment: CDR1 SQVTM and CDR2 ANQGSEA. CDR3 length: 12 residues. The CDR3 region has the DNA TGCAGCGTTGGGGCGGATAACTACGAGCAGTACTTC. It yields the protein CSVGADNYEQYF.

This chain connects TRBV7-6 to TRBJ2-2; 14 bases are a match to TRBD2. Trimming removed 5 bases from V and 5 bases from J; junction bases left unmatched: 10. This CDR3 has 18 residues. Germline CDR1 reads SGHVS; CDR2 reads FNYEAQ. The CDR3 bases are TGTGCCAGCAGCGGACTAGCGGGAGGAACCGTACTAACCGGGGAGCTGTTTTTT. Protein product: CASSGLAGGTVLTGELFF.

This chain connects TRBV19 to TRBJ1-5; TRBD1 aligns across 8 bases. The CDR3 totals 17 residues. With V trimmed by 4 bases and J by 7 bases, 15 bases remained unmatched. The V gene's germline CDR1 is LNHDA and CDR2 SQIVND (reference sequence). Here the CDR3 DNA reads TGTGCCAGTAGTAGACGGGGGACAGGAGGGTTAGGACAGCCCCAGCATTTT. This sequence encodes CASSRRGTGGLGQPQHF.

The chain joins TRBV6-4 to TRBJ2-3; weak D call: TRBD1 (5 bases). This CDR3 region has 13 residues. CDR1 is MRHNA, CDR2 SNTAGT, per germline. V lost 2 bases to trimming and J lost 3 bases, with 6 bases between them. The CDR3 is CASSDHRTDTQYF. For the CDR3, the DNA is TGTGCCAGCAGTGACCACAGGACAGATACGCAGTATTTT.

This clonotype was observed a few times. The chain couples TRBV7-9 to TRBJ2-1; D possibly corresponds to TRBD1 (6 bases). The germline gives CDR1 SEHNR, CDR2 FQNEAQ (reference sequence). V lost 5 bases and J lost 2, with 16 bases in between. The CDR3 is 16 residues long. The DNA of the CDR3 is TGTGCCAGCAGCGCTCTCCGGGACATAACCTACAATGAGCAGTTCTTC. This codes for CASSALRDITYNEQFF.

Turning to this clonotype: A much more abundant neighbour one base away suggests this may be a read error. The chain has TRBV28 and TRBJ2-1, with a weak D call TRBD2 (6 bases). V shed 6 bases and J shed 10 bases, with 16 bases lying between them. The CDR3 extends over 13 amino acids. The V gene's germline CDR1 is MDHEN and CDR2 SYDVKM. Here the CDR3 reads CASRAGGTDEQFF. The CDR3, as DNA: TGTGCCAGCAGGGCTGGGGGGACCGACGAGCAGTTCTTC.

This clonotype was detected many times. This CDR3 reads CAIWSGAPNTEAFF. Here the CDR3 DNA reads TGTGCCATTTGGTCAGGGGCCCCGAACACTGAAGCTTTCTTT. This chain links TRBV10-3 with TRBJ1-1, with a weak D call TRBD1 (6 bases). Trimming removed 9 bases at V and 1 base at J, with 15 bases between. CDR3 length equals 14 residues. Germline loops: CDR1 ENHRY, CDR2 SYGVKD.

The V and J genes are TRBV6-1 and TRBJ2-1; D call uncertain. Per the germline V gene, CDR1 is MNHNS and CDR2 is SASEGT. The CDR3 has 15 residues. The germline V and J ends were trimmed by 0 bases and 10 bases, with 16 bases remaining between them. The CDR3 here is CASSEARGSPGEQFF. The CDR3, as DNA: TGTGCCAGCAGTGAAGCCCGAGGTAGTCCAGGAGAGCAGTTCTTC.

This clonotype appeared many times. The chain is built from TRBV30 and TRBJ2-3; the D is unclear. V was shortened by 8 bases and J by 2 bases, with 11 bases between the two germline ends. Per the germline V gene, CDR1 is GTSNPN and CDR2 is SVGIG (reference sequence). This CDR3 region has 12 residues. This CDR3 reads CARMGSTDTQYF. The CDR3 nucleotides read TGTGCCCGGATGGGGTCCACAGATACGCAGTATTTT.

The chain uses TRBV24-1 and TRBJ2-7, with D possibly TRBD1 on 6 matching bases. V gave up 4 bases and J gave up 1 base, with 13 bases separating them. Germline V gene lookup returns CDR1 KGHDR and CDR2 SFDVKD. CDR3 length: 15 amino acids. This chain's CDR3 is CATSDPGQRSYEQYF. CDR3 bases: TGTGCCACCAGTGACCCGGGACAACGTTCCTACGAGCAGTACTTC.

For this clonotype: This may be a read error: a much more frequent sequence differs by one nucleotide. The chain uses TRBV7-9 and TRBJ2-7; 12 nucleotides agree with TRBD2. The CDR3 runs 17 residues. Unmatched junction bases numbered 19, after V lost 9 bases and J lost 7 bases. Germline CDR1 SEHNR, CDR2 FQNEAQ (reference sequence). CDR3 in DNA: TGTGCCAGTATGGGGACTAGCGGGCGAGGTAGTTACAATGAGCAGTACTTC. Encoded protein: CASMGTSGRGSYNEQYF.

This clonotype was counted ten times or more. The chain has TRBV28 and TRBJ1-3, with D perhaps TRBD1 (5 bases). Germline CDR1 reads MDHEN; CDR2 reads SYDVKM. The CDR3 is 16 residues long. The V gene lost 3 bases and the J gene lost 0 bases, with 12 bases spanning the gap. As DNA, the CDR3 is TGTGCCAGCAGTTTGGGGGGGGGAGACTCTGGAAACACCATATATTTT. This encodes CASSLGGGDSGNTIYF.